This T cell receptor (beta chain) was identified during a study of blood T cells in healthy people across ages. Study context: There was about one barcoded beta molecule captured by template switching per two T cells.

The study's findings and limits: Possibly confounding the expanded clonotype changes was the fact that donor CMV status was unknown. Naive CD4+ cell counts and diversity both ran higher in long-lived than in aged donors.

A note on this clonotype: What it recognizes is unknown.

The second PCR ran about 6 to 11 cycles with a sample-barcoded 5' primer and J-beta primers. Each cDNA was tagged by a template-switch adaptor containing 12 random nucleotides. Using its own MiXCR run on the 5' RACE reads, TCRdb lists one record per CDR3 protein. The data show approximately 2,000,000 distinct CDR3 sequences, roughly 43% seen once. CDR1 and CDR2 from the germline V gene are SQVTM and ANQGSEA. The CDR3 contains 11 residues. The ends were cut back, 3 bases at V and 6 bases at J, with 5 bases in the middle. The specimen was blood. This sequence was found in a human donor in good health. This chain uses TRBV29-1 with TRBJ1-4; D not resolved. The CDR3 bases are TGCAGCGTTGAGGCAGATGAAAAACTGTTTTTT. Its translation is CSVEADEKLFF. Complete variable domain (other parts from reference TRBV29-1 and TRBJ1-4): SAVISQKPSRDICQRGTSLTIQCQVDSQVTMMFWYRQQPGQSLTLIATANQGSEATYESGFVIDKFPISRPNLTFSTLTVSNMSPEDSSIYLCSVEADEKLFFGSGTQLSVL.